These 6 T cell receptor beta chains were sequenced from one sample in a study of cytotoxic CD8 clonotypes in ibrutinib-treated CLL listed by TCRdb under 2021. Library construction relied on the immunoSEQ multiplex PCR assay. What TCRdb holds here is the immuneACCESS table cut down to in-frame rearrangements. Part of the clones is not present; checked against another copy, under half of the missing clones reflect an unresolved V gene, and the others are unexplained. The table for this sample lists tens of thousands of clones; roughly 85% of them were counted only once. The ten most abundant clones make up about 8% of the sample. The meaning of the sample's time point label: 24 months on ibrutinib. The sample was PBMCs, taken after 24 months of ibrutinib treatment. These TCRs come from a human donor with chronic lymphocytic leukemia.

This chain uses TRBV15 with TRBJ1-5; perhaps TRBD1 as D (6 bases). V shed 0 bases and J shed 6 bases, with 18 bases lying between them. This CDR3 is built from 17 residues. The germline V gene has CDR1 LNHNV and CDR2 YYDKDF (reference sequence). This CDR3 is CATSRDGGQSRGQPQHF. DNA of the CDR3: TGTGCCACCAGCAGAGACGGGGGACAATCGAGAGGTCAGCCCCAGCATTTT.

The chain is built from TRBV28 and TRBJ2-7, with D possibly TRBD2 on 5 matching bases. Germline V gene lookup returns CDR1 MDHEN and CDR2 SYDVKM. The CDR3 is 13 amino acids. V gave up 3 bases and J gave up 4 bases, with 10 bases separating them. The DNA for the CDR3 is TGTGCCAGCAGTTTGTGGACGGGATACGAGCAGTACTTC. This sequence encodes CASSLWTGYEQYF.

The chain recombines TRBV7-9 with TRBJ1-2; D perhaps matches TRBD1 (6 bases). CDR1 and CDR2 (germline): SEHNR, FQNEAQ (reference sequence). The V end lost 4 bases, the J end lost 2 bases, and 11 bases lay between the germline ends. The CDR3 covers 14 residues. This CDR3 is CASSSDSFNYGYTF. As DNA, the CDR3 is TGTGCCAGCAGCTCGGACAGTTTCAACTATGGCTACACCTTC.

The sample holds one count of this clone. The rearrangement joins TRBV18 to TRBJ1-2; TRBD1 matches at 8 bases. The CDR3 sequence is 15 residues long. Germline V gene data show CDR1 as KGHSH and CDR2 as LQKENI. The ends lost 1 base at V and 4 bases at J; junction bases unmatched: 5. Here the CDR3 DNA reads TGTGCCAGCTCACCACTCGGACAGGGCGCCTATGGCTACACCTTC. Protein sequence: CASSPLGQGAYGYTF. The whole variable domain, filled in from reference TRBV18 and TRBJ1-2, reads NAGVMQNPRHLVRRRGQEARLRCSPMKGHSHVYWYRQLPEEGLKFMVYLQKENIIDESGMPKERFSAEFPKEGPSILRIQQVVRGDSAAYFCASSPLGQGAYGYTFGSGTRLTVV.

This chain uses TRBV4-1 with TRBJ2-1; D unresolved. The CDR3 has 14 amino acids. The germline gives CDR1 MGHRA, CDR2 YSYEKL. V was shortened by 1 base and J by 9 bases, with 13 bases between the two germline ends. The CDR3 spells CASSQGVSPTEQFF. CDR3 DNA sequence: TGCGCCAGCAGCCAAGGGGTAAGCCCCACTGAGCAGTTCTTC.

The rearrangement joins TRBV5-1 to TRBJ2-3; 10 bases are shared with TRBD2. Germline CDR1 reads SGHRS; CDR2 reads YFSETQ. This CDR3 has 16 residues. The J segment lost 0 bases and the V segment lost 5 bases, leaving 6 bases of the junction unmatched. The CDR3 protein is CASRPSGGVSTDTQYF. CDR3 coding DNA: TGCGCCAGCAGACCCAGCGGGGGGGTTAGCACAGATACGCAGTATTTT.